This T cell receptor beta chain was found in a study of molecular identifiers for immune sequencing clone quantification. CDR1 and CDR2 from the germline V gene are MGHRA and YSYEKL. V was pared by 3 bases and J by 14 bases, with 20 bases between. The CDR3 is 14 residues long. This clonotype was seen many times. In preparing bulk TCR libraries, previously described methods and listed TCR primers were used. TCRdb redid the calling of the PCR reads with MiXCR, one entry per CDR3 protein. The table shows 460,000 or so distinct CDR3 sequences, with roughly 26% occurring only once. The chain is built from TRBV4-1 and TRBJ2-1; D is ambiguous. The clonotype originates from a human donor in good health. Some libraries in this study had Jurkat cell RNA spiked in. Sequencing input: naive CD8+ T cells from blood, with Jurkat cell RNA spiked in. Subset in this sample: FACS-sorted CD8+CD4-CCR7+CD45RA+ naive T cells. The CDR3 DNA follows: TGCGCCAGCAGCCAGGTCCCGCTTCAGGCTATTAAGTTCTTC. This translates into CASSQVPLQAIKFF.